The next 5 T cell receptor beta chains were all read from a single sample in a study of regulatory T cells in long-lasting Graves disease. Arm-PCR of CDR3 regions and iRepertoire HTBI primers were the basis on which TCR beta libraries were built. TCRdb itself ran the multiplex PCR reads through MiXCR, one entry per CDR3 protein. The sample contains about half a million distinct CDR3 sequences, approximately 23% of which appear only once. The time point was: persistent/refractory GD, antithyroid drugs over 5 years with positive TRAb. PBMCs provided the RNA from which the TCR library was made. This specimen consisted of peripheral blood mononuclear cells (PBMCs), obtained when the disease was refractory, from a patient treated with antithyroid drugs. The receptors were sampled from a female donor with Graves disease.

This clonotype was recorded at least ten times. The chain recombines TRBV20-1 with TRBJ1-1; TRBD1 matches 7 bases. Germline CDR1 and CDR2: DFQATT and SNEGSKA (reference sequence). J lost 3 bases, V lost 2 bases, and 12 bases had no gene match. This CDR3 is 16 amino acids long. CDR3 in amino acids: CSARRARTGEDTEAFF. CDR3 DNA sequence: TGCAGTGCTAGACGCGCCCGAACAGGGGAGGACACTGAAGCTTTCTTT.

At least ten counts were recorded for this clonotype. This chain links TRBV6-5 with TRBJ1-2, with 7 bases identical to TRBD1. The CDR3 runs to 18 residues. Germline CDR1 is MNHEY and CDR2 is SVGAGI. V lost 0 bases, J lost 0 bases, and 10 bases stayed unmatched. CDR3 coding DNA: TGTGCCAGCAGTTACTCACCTTCGACAGGGAGGGCTAACTATGGCTACACCTTC. It is translated as CASSYSPSTGRANYGYTF.

The rearrangement links TRBV7-9 to TRBJ1-3; 11 bases match TRBD1. The CDR3 totals 16 residues. Germline CDR1 is SEHNR and CDR2 is FQNEAQ (reference sequence). With V trimmed by 6 bases and J by 10 bases, 14 bases remained unmatched. The DNA of the CDR3 is TGTGCCAGCAGACCTACCCGGGACAGGGGGTCTGATACCATATATTTT. Amino acids: CASRPTRDRGSDTIYF.

This clonotype was recorded many times. The rearrangement links TRBV6-5 to TRBJ1-5; perhaps TRBD1 as D (6 bases). Germline CDR1 and CDR2: MNHEY and SVGAGI. The germline V and J ends were trimmed by 2 bases and 6 bases, with 14 bases remaining between them. The CDR3 consists of 15 residues. The CDR3 protein is CASSYGGYEGQPQHF. The CDR3 nucleotides are TGTGCCAGCAGTTACGGGGGCTATGAGGGTCAGCCCCAGCATTTT.

This clonotype is a singleton in its sample. V usage is TRBV2 and J usage is TRBJ2-5; D is unclear. CDR3 size: 14 residues. CDR1 SNHLY and CDR2 FYNNEI come from the germline V gene. V was cut by 6 bases and J by 2 bases, with 13 bases left in between. In nucleotides, the CDR3 is TGTGCCAGCAGCCCTAGACAAGCGCAAGAGACCCAGTACTTC. Its translation is CASSPRQAQETQYF.